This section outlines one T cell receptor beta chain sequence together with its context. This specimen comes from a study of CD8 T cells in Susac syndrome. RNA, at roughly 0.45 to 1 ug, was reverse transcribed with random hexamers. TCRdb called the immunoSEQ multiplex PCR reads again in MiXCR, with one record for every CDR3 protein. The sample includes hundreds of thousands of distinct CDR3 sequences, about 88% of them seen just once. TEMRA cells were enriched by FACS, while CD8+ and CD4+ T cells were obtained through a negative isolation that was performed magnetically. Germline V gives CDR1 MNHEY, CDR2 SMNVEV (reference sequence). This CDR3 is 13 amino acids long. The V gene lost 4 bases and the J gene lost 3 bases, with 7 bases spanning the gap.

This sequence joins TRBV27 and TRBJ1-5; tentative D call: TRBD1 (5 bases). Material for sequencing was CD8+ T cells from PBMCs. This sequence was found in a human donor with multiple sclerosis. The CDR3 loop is CASSWGFNQPQHF. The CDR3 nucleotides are TGTGCCAGCAGTTGGGGGTTCAATCAGCCCCAGCATTTT.